This is a list of T cell receptor beta chains from one sample in a study of a mutant IDH1 vaccine in newly diagnosed glioma. Data came from immunoSEQ multiplex PCR; TCRdb stores just in-frame clones and leaves some out. The sample lists about 32,000 clones, 81% occurring once. The antigens of these receptors remain unknown. The sample here was PBMCs, taken from a glioma patient whose treatment included an IDH1 peptide vaccine. The receptors derive from a man aged 25-45 years with glioma. Each CDR3 is given with its conserved first and last residue. Fields, in order: D gene, V gene, clone size, J gene, CDR3 protein, CDR3 DNA. D genes are given only for firm matches. Clone size is not always given. Where it is, it says once, few, many or a class for expanded clones.

d_call: NA
v_call: TRBV5-4
clone_size: NA
j_call: TRBJ2-7
cdr3_aa: CASSLQGREQYF
cdr3_nt: TGTGCCAGCAGCTTGCAAGGTAGAGAGCAGTACTTC

d_call: NA
v_call: TRBV27
clone_size: NA
j_call: TRBJ2-7
cdr3_aa: CASSNSWTRIYEQYF
cdr3_nt: TGTGCCAGCAGCAATTCCTGGACACGGATCTACGAGCAGTACTTC

d_call: TRBD1
v_call: TRBV5-5
clone_size: NA
j_call: TRBJ1-1
cdr3_aa: CASSWTGVEAFF
cdr3_nt: TGTGCCAGCAGCTGGACAGGTGTTGAAGCTTTCTTT

d_call: TRBD2
v_call: TRBV6-1
clone_size: once
j_call: TRBJ2-1
cdr3_aa: CASSEARYYISGGNEQFF
cdr3_nt: TGTGCCAGCAGTGAAGCAAGGTACTATATTTCGGGGGGCAATGAGCAGTTCTTC

d_call: NA
v_call: TRBV11-2
clone_size: NA
j_call: TRBJ2-3
cdr3_aa: CASSLGPRPPSDTQYF
cdr3_nt: TGTGCCAGCAGCCTAGGGCCGCGTCCACCGTCAGATACGCAGTATTTT

d_call: NA
v_call: TRBV7-9
clone_size: NA
j_call: TRBJ1-2
cdr3_aa: CASNNAGTAHGYTF
cdr3_nt: TGTGCCAGCAACAACGCCGGGACCGCTCATGGCTACACCTTC

d_call: NA
v_call: TRBV4-1
clone_size: few
j_call: TRBJ2-2
cdr3_aa: CASSQGRDLNTGELFF
cdr3_nt: TGCGCCAGCAGCCAAGGACGGGACCTGAACACCGGGGAGCTGTTTTTT

d_call: TRBD2
v_call: TRBV19
clone_size: NA
j_call: TRBJ2-3
cdr3_aa: CASRASGRRGTDTQYF
cdr3_nt: TGTGCCAGTAGGGCTAGCGGGAGGAGAGGCACAGATACGCAGTATTTT

d_call: TRBD2
v_call: TRBV2
clone_size: NA
j_call: TRBJ2-3
cdr3_aa: CASREGLSGRGDTQYF
cdr3_nt: TGTGCCAGCAGGGAGGGCCTTAGCGGGAGAGGAGATACGCAGTATTTT

d_call: NA
v_call: TRBV4-1
clone_size: NA
j_call: TRBJ1-2
cdr3_aa: CASSQVRAPYGYTF
cdr3_nt: TGCGCCAGCAGCCAAGTGAGGGCCCCCTATGGCTACACCTTC

d_call: NA
v_call: TRBV5-1
clone_size: NA
j_call: TRBJ1-1
cdr3_aa: CASSISYRASNTEAFF
cdr3_nt: TGCGCCAGCAGCATCTCCTACAGGGCCTCGAACACTGAAGCTTTCTTT

d_call: TRBD1
v_call: TRBV13
clone_size: few
j_call: TRBJ1-1
cdr3_aa: CASRPRQGWSEAFF
cdr3_nt: TGTGCCAGCAGGCCAAGACAGGGTTGGTCTGAAGCTTTCTTT

d_call: NA
v_call: TRBV4-1
clone_size: NA
j_call: TRBJ2-6
cdr3_aa: CASSQDDAASSGANVLTF
cdr3_nt: TGCGCCAGCAGCCAAGACGATGCGGCCTCCTCTGGGGCCAACGTCCTGACTTTC

d_call: NA
v_call: TRBV10-2
clone_size: NA
j_call: TRBJ2-2
cdr3_aa: CASSERGTGELFF
cdr3_nt: TGCGCCAGCAGTGAACGGGGCACCGGGGAGCTGTTTTTT

d_call: TRBD2
v_call: TRBV10-3
clone_size: NA
j_call: TRBJ2-1
cdr3_aa: CAISASGSNEQFF
cdr3_nt: TGTGCCATCTCCGCTAGCGGGAGTAATGAGCAGTTCTTC

d_call: TRBD2
v_call: TRBV5-8
clone_size: NA
j_call: TRBJ2-2
cdr3_aa: CASSGAGGDRRALFF
cdr3_nt: TGTGCCAGCAGTGGAGCGGGAGGGGATCGGCGGGCGCTGTTTTTT

d_call: NA
v_call: TRBV13
clone_size: NA
j_call: TRBJ2-2
cdr3_aa: CASRTGRGELFF
cdr3_nt: TGTGCCAGCAGAACAGGGCGCGGGGAGCTGTTTTTT

d_call: TRBD1
v_call: TRBV5-1
clone_size: NA
j_call: TRBJ1-1
cdr3_aa: CASSPDRGRGTEAFF
cdr3_nt: TGCGCCAGCAGCCCGGACAGGGGAAGAGGCACTGAAGCTTTCTTT

d_call: NA
v_call: TRBV6-1
clone_size: NA
j_call: TRBJ2-3
cdr3_aa: CASSPTSLPDTQYF
cdr3_nt: TGTGCCAGCAGTCCGACTTCGCTACCAGATACGCAGTATTTT

d_call: TRBD2
v_call: TRBV7-2
clone_size: NA
j_call: TRBJ2-3
cdr3_aa: CASRRLAADTQYF
cdr3_nt: TGTGCCAGCAGACGACTAGCGGCAGATACGCAGTATTTT

d_call: NA
v_call: TRBV28
clone_size: few
j_call: TRBJ1-5
cdr3_aa: CASSLFGDQPQHF
cdr3_nt: TGTGCCAGCAGTTTATTCGGGGATCAGCCCCAGCATTTT

d_call: TRBD1
v_call: TRBV2
clone_size: NA
j_call: TRBJ2-4
cdr3_aa: CASRVGGAPKNIQYF
cdr3_nt: TGTGCCAGCAGGGTAGGGGGCGCGCCTAAAAACATTCAGTACTTC

d_call: NA
v_call: TRBV7-2
clone_size: NA
j_call: TRBJ1-2
cdr3_aa: CASRDTGMGYTF
cdr3_nt: TGTGCCAGCAGAGATACAGGGATGGGCTACACCTTC

d_call: NA
v_call: TRBV2
clone_size: large
j_call: TRBJ2-7
cdr3_aa: CASSEAAGSFYEQYF
cdr3_nt: TGTGCCAGCAGTGAAGCGGCGGGTTCCTTCTACGAGCAGTACTTC

d_call: NA
v_call: TRBV5-6
clone_size: NA
j_call: TRBJ2-7
cdr3_aa: CASSLSPHEQYF
cdr3_nt: TGTGCCAGCAGCTTATCCCCGCACGAGCAGTACTTC

d_call: TRBD2
v_call: TRBV10-2
clone_size: NA
j_call: TRBJ2-3
cdr3_aa: CASSPGTSGRSDTQYF
cdr3_nt: TGCGCCAGCAGTCCCGGGACTAGCGGGAGATCGGATACGCAGTATTTT

d_call: NA
v_call: TRBV5-1
clone_size: NA
j_call: TRBJ2-7
cdr3_aa: CASSLGSTYEQYF
cdr3_nt: TGCGCCAGCAGCTTGGGGTCCACCTACGAGCAGTACTTC

d_call: NA
v_call: TRBV25-1
clone_size: NA
j_call: TRBJ1-2
cdr3_aa: CASGADIGVGYTF
cdr3_nt: TGTGCCAGCGGGGCCGACATCGGGGTAGGCTACACCTTC

d_call: TRBD2
v_call: TRBV7-2
clone_size: NA
j_call: TRBJ2-7
cdr3_aa: CASSPGGSLNYEQYF
cdr3_nt: TGTGCCAGCAGCCCGGGGGGGAGCCTTAACTACGAGCAGTACTTC

d_call: TRBD2
v_call: TRBV5-4
clone_size: NA
j_call: TRBJ2-1
cdr3_aa: CASSSAGTSSRTRQFF
cdr3_nt: TGTGCCAGCAGCTCCGCCGGGACTAGCAGTCGGACACGGCAGTTCTTC

d_call: NA
v_call: TRBV2
clone_size: NA
j_call: TRBJ1-4
cdr3_aa: CASRAEATNEKLFF
cdr3_nt: TGTGCCAGCAGGGCGGAGGCAACTAATGAAAAACTGTTTTTT

d_call: NA
v_call: TRBV10-3
clone_size: NA
j_call: TRBJ1-1
cdr3_aa: CATSRSTEAFF
cdr3_nt: TGTGCCACCTCTCGGAGCACTGAAGCTTTCTTT

d_call: TRBD1
v_call: TRBV6-6
clone_size: once
j_call: TRBJ2-5
cdr3_aa: CASSYPGQVETQYF
cdr3_nt: TGTGCCAGCAGTTACCCGGGACAGGTAGAGACCCAGTACTTC

d_call: TRBD1
v_call: TRBV19
clone_size: few
j_call: TRBJ1-1
cdr3_aa: CATGQGESEAFF
cdr3_nt: TGTGCCACAGGGCAGGGGGAGAGTGAAGCTTTCTTT

d_call: TRBD1
v_call: TRBV5-6
clone_size: NA
j_call: TRBJ2-7
cdr3_aa: CASSLGGGTGSYEQYF
cdr3_nt: TGTGCCAGCAGCTTGGGAGGCGGGACAGGCTCCTACGAGCAGTACTTC

d_call: TRBD1
v_call: TRBV27
clone_size: NA
j_call: TRBJ2-7
cdr3_aa: CASSPRSRGHLPNYEQYF
cdr3_nt: TGTGCCAGCAGTCCTCGTAGCAGGGGGCATCTTCCTAACTACGAGCAGTACTTC

d_call: NA
v_call: TRBV5-5
clone_size: NA
j_call: TRBJ1-5
cdr3_aa: CASSLDRLGSNQPQHF
cdr3_nt: TGTGCCAGCAGCTTGGACAGATTGGGTAGCAATCAGCCCCAGCATTTT

d_call: NA
v_call: TRBV10-3
clone_size: NA
j_call: TRBJ1-1
cdr3_aa: CALRGTLNTEAFF
cdr3_nt: TGTGCCCTCCGAGGGACACTGAACACTGAAGCTTTCTTT

d_call: TRBD2
v_call: TRBV28
clone_size: NA
j_call: TRBJ2-1
cdr3_aa: CASSVSPSGRARDNEQFF
cdr3_nt: TGTGCCAGCAGTGTCTCCCCTAGCGGGAGGGCCAGGGACAATGAGCAGTTCTTC

d_call: TRBD2
v_call: TRBV7-9
clone_size: NA
j_call: TRBJ2-3
cdr3_aa: CASSLPHRLAGKTDTQYF
cdr3_nt: TGTGCCAGCAGCTTACCCCACAGACTAGCGGGAAAGACAGATACGCAGTATTTT

d_call: TRBD1
v_call: TRBV4-1
clone_size: NA
j_call: TRBJ1-3
cdr3_aa: CASSSGQGSGNTIYF
cdr3_nt: TGCGCCAGCAGCTCTGGACAGGGCTCTGGAAACACCATATATTTT

d_call: TRBD1
v_call: TRBV27
clone_size: NA
j_call: TRBJ1-3
cdr3_aa: CASGYSQGARGNTIYF
cdr3_nt: TGTGCCAGCGGCTACTCACAGGGGGCGCGCGGAAACACCATATATTTT

d_call: NA
v_call: TRBV18
clone_size: NA
j_call: TRBJ2-2
cdr3_aa: CASSETGTGELFF
cdr3_nt: TGTGCCAGCTCAGAAACGGGCACCGGGGAGCTGTTTTTT

d_call: NA
v_call: TRBV7-6
clone_size: NA
j_call: TRBJ2-2
cdr3_aa: CASSFERSNTGELFF
cdr3_nt: TGTGCCAGCAGCTTTGAGCGGTCGAACACCGGGGAGCTGTTTTTT

d_call: TRBD1
v_call: TRBV7-9
clone_size: medium-sized
j_call: TRBJ1-5
cdr3_aa: CASSSTGVSNQPQHF
cdr3_nt: TGTGCCAGCAGCTCGACAGGGGTGAGCAATCAGCCCCAGCATTTT

d_call: NA
v_call: TRBV6-5
clone_size: NA
j_call: TRBJ1-2
cdr3_aa: CASSTDVWNYGYTF
cdr3_nt: TGTGCCAGCAGCACCGACGTATGGAACTATGGCTACACCTTC

d_call: TRBD2
v_call: TRBV7-2
clone_size: NA
j_call: TRBJ2-5
cdr3_aa: CASSLRVAGGETQYF
cdr3_nt: TGTGCCAGCAGCTTAAGGGTAGCGGGAGGCGAGACCCAGTACTTC

d_call: NA
v_call: TRBV6-5
clone_size: NA
j_call: TRBJ1-1
cdr3_aa: CASRVGGTEAFF
cdr3_nt: TGTGCCAGCAGAGTGGGAGGCACTGAAGCTTTCTTT

d_call: NA
v_call: TRBV29-1
clone_size: few
j_call: TRBJ1-1
cdr3_aa: CSVDDRRTEAFF
cdr3_nt: TGCAGCGTTGACGACAGGCGGACTGAAGCTTTCTTT

d_call: NA
v_call: TRBV2
clone_size: NA
j_call: TRBJ2-1
cdr3_aa: CASKTNEQFF
cdr3_nt: TGTGCCAGCAAGACGAATGAGCAGTTCTTC

d_call: NA
v_call: TRBV5-5
clone_size: NA
j_call: TRBJ2-7
cdr3_aa: CASIQAEGEQYF
cdr3_nt: TGTGCCAGCATCCAGGCCGAGGGCGAGCAGTACTTC